Described below is a single T cell receptor beta chain sequence and its context. The sample comes from a study of blood T cell repertoires in COVID-19. Methods used by the authors: From reference gene primer amplification, estimates of nucleated cell counts were derived. The method was immunoSEQ multiplex PCR; TCRdb's version includes in-frame clones alone and lacks a portion of them. The V and J calls and clone size were taken over from that table, and D and trimming were inferred from the DNA. Among roughly 140,000 clones listed, more than 80% were seen once. The CDR3 length is 12 residues. The germline V gene has CDR1 WSHSY and CDR2 SAAADI. The V and J ends lost 4 bases and 6 bases respectively, with 10 bases between them.

This TCR was sampled from a human donor with acute or convalescent COVID-19. The donor label of this sample is uncertain. The sample comprised peripheral blood. This chain joins TRBV10-2 and TRBJ2-7; possible D gene TRBD2, 6 bases. The chain's CDR3 is CASSGWGVEQYF. The CDR3 nucleotides read TGCGCCAGCAGTGGTTGGGGGGTCGAGCAGTACTTC.